The rows below give T cell receptor beta chains drawn from one sample of a study of blood T cell repertoires in COVID-19. Sequencing used immunoSEQ multiplex PCR; TCRdb keeps in-frame clones, though not all of them. This sample has around 230,000 clones; about 91% occur once, and the top ten carry roughly 2.4%. The sample taken for sequencing was PBMCs or T cells enriched from blood (not recorded which). The receptors derive from a woman between 40 and 55 years old with acute COVID-19. Each CDR3 is given with its conserved first and last residue. The D gene is left open where the match is weak. Rows may omit the clone size; those that give it use once, few, many or a size class.

>TRBV4-3|.|.|TRBJ2-6
CASSQAGTQSGANVLTF
TGCGCCAGCAGCCAAGCTGGGACACAATCTGGGGCCAACGTCCTGACTTTC
>TRBV9|.|.|TRBJ2-3
CASSVEAGDTQYF
TGTGCCAGCAGCGTAGAAGCGGGAGATACGCAGTATTTT
>TRBV18|.|.|TRBJ2-2
CASSPLLASYGELFF
TGTGCCAGCTCACCCCTGTTAGCGTCTTACGGGGAGCTGTTTTTT
>TRBV9|.|.|TRBJ2-2
CASSAGNLAGELFF
TGTGCCAGCAGCGCGGGGAATCTGGCCGGGGAGCTGTTTTTT
>TRBV5-5|TRBD1|.|TRBJ2-1
CASSLAGDREQFF
TGTGCCAGCAGCTTGGCAGGGGACAGAGAGCAGTTCTTC
>TRBV5-4|.|.|TRBJ1-1
CASRPRGFTEAFF
TGTGCCAGCAGACCCAGGGGATTCACTGAAGCTTTCTTT
>TRBV3-1/TRBV3-2|.|.|TRBJ1-2
CASSQEGRELHGYTF
TGTGCCAGCAGCCAAGAGGGCAGGGAATTGCATGGCTACACCTTC
>TRBV5-1|.|.|TRBJ1-4
CASSTGQSTNEKLFF
TGCGCCAGCAGCACAGGACAGTCAACTAATGAAAAACTGTTTTTT
>TRBV25-1|TRBD1|once|TRBJ2-5
CASGLNDRGSQETQYF
TGTGCCAGCGGATTGAACGACAGGGGTAGTCAAGAGACCCAGTACTTC
>TRBV7-9|TRBD2|.|TRBJ2-5
CASSPGLAGADETQYF
TGTGCCAGCAGCCCGGGACTAGCGGGGGCGGACGAGACCCAGTACTTC
>TRBV7-2|.|.|TRBJ1-2
CASSLEVRRDNYGYTF
TGTGCCAGCAGCTTAGAAGTTCGGAGAGATAACTATGGCTACACCTTC
>TRBV9|.|.|TRBJ1-1
CASSVDLWGGINTEAFF
TGTGCCAGCAGCGTAGACTTGTGGGGAGGGATCAACACTGAAGCTTTCTTT
>TRBV4-3|.|.|TRBJ1-1
CASSRSWEGSSEAFF
TGCGCCAGCAGCCGGTCTTGGGAGGGGTCGTCTGAAGCTTTCTTT
>TRBV7-2|.|.|TRBJ2-3
CASSLRGYRADTQYF
TGTGCCAGCAGCTTAAGAGGGTATCGAGCAGATACGCAGTATTTT
>TRBV27|TRBD1|once|TRBJ1-1
CASSTTRQGNTEAFF
TGTGCCAGCAGTACTACCCGACAGGGCAACACTGAAGCTTTCTTT
>TRBV10-1|TRBD2|.|TRBJ2-3
CASSDQTSGRGTQYF
TGCGCCAGCAGTGACCAGACTAGCGGGAGAGGTACGCAGTATTTT
>TRBV12-2|.|.|TRBJ1-4
CASRFPTRDTGTNEKLFF
TGTGCAAGTCGCTTCCCTACCCGGGACACAGGAACTAATGAAAAACTGTTTTTT
>TRBV3-1/TRBV3-2|.|.|TRBJ1-3
CASSQESSGNTIYF
TGTGCCAGCAGCCAAGAGAGCTCTGGAAACACCATATATTTT
>TRBV2|.|.|TRBJ1-5
CASSEGGSENQPQHF
TGTGCCAGCAGTGAAGGAGGCTCGGAGAATCAGCCCCAGCATTTT
>TRBV14|TRBD2|.|TRBJ2-5
CASSRGGVGLAGGSETQYF
TGTGCCAGCAGCCGAGGTGGGGTTGGACTAGCGGGAGGATCAGAGACCCAGTACTTC
>TRBV20-1|TRBD1|.|TRBJ1-1
CSASDRASGTEAFF
TGCAGTGCTAGTGACAGGGCCTCGGGCACTGAAGCTTTCTTT
>TRBV29-1|TRBD1|.|TRBJ2-3
CSVEGQGTDTQYF
TGCAGCGTTGAGGGACAGGGCACAGATACGCAGTATTTT
>TRBV4-3|TRBD1|.|TRBJ1-2
CASSQESFGGQGADGYTF
TGCGCCAGCAGCCAAGAATCGTTTGGGGGACAGGGGGCAGATGGCTACACCTTC
>TRBV2|TRBD1|.|TRBJ1-2
CASRTIQGFTDYGYTF
TGTGCCAGCAGGACAATACAGGGGTTCACGGACTATGGCTACACCTTC
>TRBV19|.|.|TRBJ1-1
CASIGHSYTEAFF
TGTGCCAGTATTGGGCATTCTTACACTGAAGCTTTCTTT
>TRBV2|TRBD1|once|TRBJ2-2
CASRPGWQGVTGELFF
TGTGCCAGCAGGCCGGGTTGGCAGGGGGTCACCGGGGAGCTGTTTTTT
>TRBV5-1|.|.|TRBJ1-2
CASSLQQALSDGYTF
TGCGCCAGCAGCTTGCAACAGGCCCTCTCTGATGGCTACACCTTC
>TRBV27|.|.|TRBJ1-2
CASSRGRGGNPNYGYTF
TGTGCCAGCAGTCGGGGACGGGGGGGGAACCCTAACTATGGCTACACCTTC
>TRBV10-1|TRBD1|.|TRBJ2-2
CASSEKGADTGELFF
TGCGCCAGCAGTGAGAAGGGGGCGGACACCGGGGAGCTGTTTTTT
>TRBV11-2|TRBD1|.|TRBJ2-5
CASSSDRGRSETQYF
TGTGCCAGCAGCTCGGACAGGGGGCGTTCGGAGACCCAGTACTTC
>TRBV24-1|.|.|TRBJ2-3
CATSDFPTDTQYF
TGTGCCACCAGTGATTTTCCGACAGATACGCAGTATTTT
>TRBV7-9|.|.|TRBJ2-3
CASSFPARNTQYF
TGTGCCAGCAGCTTCCCTGCGAGGAATACGCAGTATTTT
>TRBV6-5|.|.|TRBJ1-3
CASSRGNTIYF
TGTGCCAGCAGTCGGGGAAACACCATATATTTT
>TRBV4-3|.|.|TRBJ1-2
CASSQDGRNYGYTF
TGCGCCAGCAGCCAAGACGGCAGGAACTATGGCTACACCTTC
>TRBV6-5|.|few|TRBJ1-3
CASSIGGSGGNTIYF
TGTGCCAGCAGCATAGGCGGGAGCGGGGGAAACACCATATATTTT
>TRBV18|.|.|TRBJ2-1
CASSSEIYNEQFF
TGTGCCAGCTCATCCGAGATCTACAATGAGCAGTTCTTC
>TRBV18|TRBD2|.|TRBJ2-5
CASSPDGGSGYF
TGTGCCAGCTCACCAGACGGCGGGAGTGGATACTTC
>TRBV5-1|TRBD2|.|TRBJ2-7
CASSPLADYEQYF
TGCGCCAGCAGTCCACTAGCGGACTACGAGCAGTACTTC
>TRBV6-5|TRBD1|.|TRBJ1-1
CASRPRGQGTEAFF
TGTGCCAGCAGGCCCAGGGGGCAAGGCACTGAAGCTTTCTTT
>TRBV5-4|.|.|TRBJ1-6
CASSNRQVRSPLHF
TGTGCCAGCAGCAACAGACAGGTCCGGTCACCCCTCCACTTT
>TRBV18|.|.|TRBJ2-1
CASSPRLYNEQFF
TGTGCCAGCTCACCACGACTGTACAATGAGCAGTTCTTC
>TRBV3-1/TRBV3-2|TRBD1|.|TRBJ1-1
CASSLQTGGHTEAFF
TGTGCCAGCAGCCTCCAGACAGGGGGCCACACTGAAGCTTTCTTT
>TRBV4-2|TRBD2|.|TRBJ2-1
CASSQRGSGLAGGYNEQFF
TGTGCCAGCAGCCAGAGGGGATCGGGACTAGCGGGGGGGTACAATGAGCAGTTCTTC
>TRBV11-2|.|.|TRBJ1-5
CASSFPGDSSEASNQPQHF
TGTGCCAGCAGTTTTCCCGGTGACAGCAGTGAGGCTAGCAATCAGCCCCAGCATTTT
>TRBV7-2|.|few|TRBJ1-3
CASSRGTSGNTIYF
TGTGCCAGCAGCCGCGGGACCTCTGGAAACACCATATATTTT
>TRBV11-2|.|.|TRBJ2-3
CASSLSGPDTQYF
TGTGCCAGCAGCCTCAGCGGGCCAGATACGCAGTATTTT
>TRBV21-1|.|.|TRBJ1-2
CASSSPTGGKANYGYTF
TGTGCCAGCAGCTCGCCGACAGGGGGGAAGGCTAACTATGGCTACACCTTC
>TRBV6-6|TRBD1|.|TRBJ1-5
CASIDRGQNQPQHF
TGTGCCAGCATCGACAGGGGGCAGAATCAGCCCCAGCATTTT
>TRBV15|.|.|TRBJ2-5
CATSRGPRGYQETQYF
TGTGCCACCAGCAGGGGTCCCAGGGGTTACCAAGAGACCCAGTACTTC
>TRBV27|TRBD2|.|TRBJ2-1
CASSTRTSGGINNEQFF
TGTGCCAGCTCGACCCGGACTAGCGGGGGGATAAACAATGAGCAGTTCTTC
>TRBV19|.|.|TRBJ1-3
CASSIYGSGNTIYF
TGTGCCAGTAGTATCTACGGCTCTGGAAACACCATATATTTT
>TRBV6-4|TRBD2|once|TRBJ2-3
CASSEGTSADTQYF
TGTGCCAGCAGTGAAGGGACTAGCGCAGATACGCAGTATTTT
>TRBV7-2|.|.|TRBJ2-7
CASSLAGGLEQYF
TGTGCCAGCAGCTTAGCGGGGGGGCTCGAGCAGTACTTC
>TRBV5-5|TRBD2|few|TRBJ2-1
CASSLEGLAKGGNEQFF
TGTGCCAGCAGCTTAGAGGGACTAGCGAAGGGAGGGAATGAGCAGTTCTTC
>TRBV7-9|.|.|TRBJ1-3
CASSSAGTTYRTGNTIYF
TGTGCCAGCAGCTCTGCCGGGACAACTTACCGGACTGGAAACACCATATATTTT
>TRBV11-3|.|.|TRBJ2-5
CASSSLAALETQYF
TGTGCCAGCAGCTCGCTAGCAGCGTTGGAGACCCAGTACTTC
>TRBV15|.|.|TRBJ2-5
CATSRDWVQGYQETQYF
TGTGCCACCAGCAGAGATTGGGTCCAGGGCTACCAAGAGACCCAGTACTTC
>TRBV4-3|TRBD2|.|TRBJ2-1
CASSQSIGLAGVNEQFF
TGCGCCAGCAGCCAGTCTATAGGACTAGCGGGTGTCAATGAGCAGTTCTTC
>TRBV5-1|.|.|TRBJ2-4
CASSPARRDAKNIQYF
TGCGCCAGCAGCCCCGCCCGGCGGGACGCCAAAAACATTCAGTACTTC